This TCR beta chain was identified in a study of blood T cell repertoires in COVID-19. Study details: Collection of acute and convalescent COVID-19 samples took place in the United States, Italy and Spain. PBMCs, B-cell-depleted T cells, or T cells provided the cDNA or gDNA that made up the material.

The length of the CDR3 is 17 residues. Germline loops: CDR1 SGHTA, CDR2 FQGNSA. V lost 1 base to trimming and J lost 0 bases; unmatched junction nucleotides: 2. Per the study methods: Estimation of nucleated cell counts relied on the amplification of reference gene primers. TCRdb keeps only in-frame clones here, not all; method: immunoSEQ multiplex PCR. The V and J calls and clone size come from that table; D and trimming were worked out from the DNA. The sample includes 130,000 to 150,000 clones, roughly 81% of them seen just once. The clonotype comes from a human donor with acute or convalescent COVID-19. The donor label of this sample is uncertain. The V call is TRBV7-2, the J call TRBJ2-3; 12 bases match TRBD2. Material for sequencing was peripheral blood. This CDR3 is CASSLGTSGASTDTQYF. As DNA, the CDR3 is TGTGCCAGCAGCTTAGGGACTAGCGGGGCTAGCACAGATACGCAGTATTTT.